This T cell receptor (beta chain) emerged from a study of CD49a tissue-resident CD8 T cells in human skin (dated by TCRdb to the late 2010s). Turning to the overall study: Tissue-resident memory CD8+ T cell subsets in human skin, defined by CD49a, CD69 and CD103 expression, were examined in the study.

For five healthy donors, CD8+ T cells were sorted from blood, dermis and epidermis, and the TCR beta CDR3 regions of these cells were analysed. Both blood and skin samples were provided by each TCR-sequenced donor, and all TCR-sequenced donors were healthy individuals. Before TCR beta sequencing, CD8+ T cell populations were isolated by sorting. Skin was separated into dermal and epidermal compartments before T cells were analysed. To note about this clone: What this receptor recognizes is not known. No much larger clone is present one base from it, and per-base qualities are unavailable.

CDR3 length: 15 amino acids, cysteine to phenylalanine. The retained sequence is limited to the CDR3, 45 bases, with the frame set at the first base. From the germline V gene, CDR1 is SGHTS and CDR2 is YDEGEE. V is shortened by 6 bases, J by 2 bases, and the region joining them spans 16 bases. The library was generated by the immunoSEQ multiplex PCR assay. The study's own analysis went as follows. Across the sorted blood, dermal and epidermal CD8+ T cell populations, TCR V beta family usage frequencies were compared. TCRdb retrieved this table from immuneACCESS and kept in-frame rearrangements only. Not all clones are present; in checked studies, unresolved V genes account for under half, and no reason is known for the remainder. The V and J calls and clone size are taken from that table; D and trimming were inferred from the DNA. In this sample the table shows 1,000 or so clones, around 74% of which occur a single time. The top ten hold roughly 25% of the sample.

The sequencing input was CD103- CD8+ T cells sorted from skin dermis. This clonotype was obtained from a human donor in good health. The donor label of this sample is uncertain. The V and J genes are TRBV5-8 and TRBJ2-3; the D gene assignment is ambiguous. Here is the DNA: TGTGCCAGCAATACGCGGTACGGTTACACAGATACGCAGTATTTT. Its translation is CASNTRYGYTDTQYF.